The 27 T cell receptor beta chains in this list originate from one sample, sequenced in a study of cytomegalovirus exposure and HLA in healthy donors. The protocol was immunoSEQ multiplex PCR, while the TCRdb copy is restricted to in-frame clones and leaves out a portion. The sample shows about 190,000 clones, around 84% of them seen only once. The sequenced material came from PBMCs. The source of these receptors is a young man in good health and CMV-seropositive.

The V call is TRBV27, the J call TRBJ2-5; no firm D call. The V and J ends lost 2 bases and 5 bases respectively, with 6 bases between them. The CDR3 extends over 12 amino acids. Germline V gene sequence: CDR1 MNHEY, CDR2 SMNVEV (reference sequence). DNA of the CDR3: TGTGCCAGCAGTTTAGATCGGGAGACCCAGTACTTC. Translating gives CASSLDRETQYF.

The CDR3 nucleotides read TGTGCCAGCAGTCGGAGGTGGGGGGAGCACTCTGGGGCCAACGTCCTGACTTTC. Protein product: CASSRRWGEHSGANVLTF. The chain combines TRBV28 with TRBJ2-6; D might be TRBD2 (6 bases). Looked up from germline, CDR1 is MDHEN and CDR2 is SYDVKM. This CDR3 comprises 18 residues. Trimming took 5 bases from V and 0 from J, leaving 17 bases between them.

This clone was detected once. The rearrangement joins TRBV18 to TRBJ2-7; 12 bases map to TRBD2. With V trimmed by 6 bases and J by 4 bases, 10 bases remained unmatched. Germline V gene lookup returns CDR1 KGHSH and CDR2 LQKENI. This CDR3 has 16 residues. The chain's CDR3 is CASSQSPSGRGYEQYF. The CDR3 DNA follows: TGTGCCAGCTCTCAAAGCCCTAGCGGGAGGGGATACGAGCAGTACTTC. Together with reference TRBV18 and TRBJ2-7, the CDR3 gives the full variable domain: NAGVMQNPRHLVRRRGQEARLRCSPMKGHSHVYWYRQLPEEGLKFMVYLQKENIIDESGMPKERFSAEFPKEGPSILRIQQVVRGDSAAYFCASSQSPSGRGYEQYFGPGTRLTVT.

This clone was counted between two and nine times. The V and J genes are TRBV18 and TRBJ2-7; D is perhaps TRBD1 (5 bases). Trimming cost V 5 bases and J 3 bases, with 20 bases left between them. Germline values: CDR1 KGHSH, CDR2 LQKENI. This CDR3 spans 16 amino acids. CDR3 residues: CASSSTGGRVNYEQYF. In DNA form, the CDR3 reads TGTGCCAGCTCATCAACGGGCGGCAGGGTGAACTACGAGCAGTACTTC.

The V gene is TRBV5-1, the J gene TRBJ2-3; D gene uncertain. CDR3 size: 15 residues. The germline gives CDR1 SGHRS, CDR2 YFSETQ. The germline V and J ends were trimmed by 4 bases and 2 bases, with 14 bases remaining between them. CDR3 amino acids: CASSALGPITDTQYF. The CDR3 DNA reads as TGCGCCAGCAGCGCTCTAGGCCCAATCACAGATACGCAGTATTTT.

CDR3 DNA sequence: TGTGCCAGCAGTTCCGGGACTCGGCGACAAGAGACCCAGTACTTC. Amino acids: CASSSGTRRQETQYF. The chain carries TRBV6-5 and TRBJ2-5, with a possible D match to TRBD2 (6 bases). V was clipped by 4 bases and J by 2 bases, with 14 bases between them. The CDR3 has 15 residues. Germline CDR1 reads MNHEY; CDR2 reads SVGAGI.

The chain carries TRBV6-5 and TRBJ2-2; a possible D gene is TRBD1 (7 bases). Germline V gene data show CDR1 as MNHEY and CDR2 as SVGAGI. Trimming removed 0 bases from V and 6 bases from J, with 14 bases in between. The CDR3 runs to 16 residues. This CDR3 is CASSYSRGTEAGELFF. CDR3 sequence (DNA): TGTGCCAGCAGTTACTCTCGCGGGACAGAGGCCGGGGAGCTGTTTTTT.

V usage is TRBV5-4 and J usage is TRBJ2-3; 12 bases map to TRBD1. Germline V gene lookup returns CDR1 SGHNT and CDR2 YYREEE (reference sequence). Trimming cost V 2 bases and J 7 bases; bases outside gene matches: 5. The CDR3 spans 15 residues. The CDR3 is CASSFRDRGHNTQYF. In DNA, the CDR3 is TGTGCCAGCAGCTTTCGGGACAGGGGGCATAATACGCAGTATTTT.

The chain joins TRBV5-1 to TRBJ2-7; 8 bases agree with TRBD1. The germline gives CDR1 SGHRS, CDR2 YFSETQ. The CDR3 length is 15 residues. Trimming took 4 bases from V and 6 from J; bases not matched to a gene: 12. CDR3 sequence (DNA): TGCGCCAGCAGCCCGGCCCCCGGACAGGGACGCGAGCAGTACTTC. Protein product: CASSPAPGQGREQYF. Complete variable domain (other parts from reference TRBV5-1 and TRBJ2-7): KAGVTQTPRYLIKTRGQQVTLSCSPISGHRSVSWYQQTPGQGLQFLFEYFSETQRNKGNFPGRFSGRQFSNSRSEMNVSTLELGDSALYLCASSPAPGQGREQYFGPGTRLTVT.

The rearrangement uses TRBV28 and TRBJ1-1; D may be TRBD1 (6 bases). Trimming stripped 5 bases from V and 0 bases from J, with 16 bases between. The CDR3 is made up of 16 amino acids. From germline, CDR1 is MDHEN and CDR2 SYDVKM. The CDR3 region has the DNA TGTGCCAGCAGTCCAAGACAGGAGATCATGAACACTGAAGCTTTCTTT. Residues: CASSPRQEIMNTEAFF.

In its sample, this clone was seen once. The V gene is TRBV2, the J gene TRBJ2-3; D remains unclear. The CDR3 spans 14 residues. Trimming took 4 bases from V and 2 from J, leaving 10 bases between them. Germline CDR1 reads SNHLY; CDR2 reads FYNNEI. CDR3 sequence reads: CASSGSVPTDTQYF. In DNA, the CDR3 is TGTGCCAGCAGTGGGAGCGTCCCCACAGATACGCAGTATTTT.

The chain recombines TRBV6-4 with TRBJ2-7; D unresolved. The CDR3 is 13 amino acids. Trimming took 0 bases from V and 7 from J, leaving 10 bases between them. CDR1 is MRHNA, CDR2 SNTAGT, per germline. CDR3 region: CASSDSAESEQYF. As DNA, the CDR3 is TGTGCCAGCAGTGACTCGGCGGAGTCTGAGCAGTACTTC.

The V call is TRBV5-4, the J call TRBJ2-5, with TRBD2 identical over 13 bases. Germline assignment: CDR1 SGHNT and CDR2 YYREEE (reference sequence). The CDR3 is 16 residues long. J lost 4 bases, V lost 4 bases, and 7 bases had no gene match. The CDR3 protein is CASSPITSGRGETQYF. The CDR3 nucleotides read TGTGCCAGCAGCCCGATTACTAGCGGGAGGGGAGAGACCCAGTACTTC.

The chain carries TRBV19 and TRBJ1-2, with no clear D. Germline-derived CDR1 and CDR2 are LNHDA and SQIVND (reference sequence). Trimming removed 8 bases from V and 8 bases from J, with 18 bases in between. This CDR3 has 13 residues. As DNA, the CDR3 is TGTGCCAGTGATTCTAACGGGGTTGTCGGCTACACCTTC. This gives the protein CASDSNGVVGYTF.

The V call is TRBV2, the J call TRBJ2-5; D perhaps matches TRBD2 (6 bases). The germline CDR1 and CDR2 sequences are SNHLY and FYNNEI. Trimming took 6 bases from V and 6 from J, leaving 17 bases between them. CDR3 length equals 14 residues. CDR3 DNA sequence: TGTGCCAGCAGCGGAGGGGCCCCTAGAAAGACCCAGTACTTC. Its translation is CASSGGAPRKTQYF.

The count of this clone is one. The chain couples TRBV29-1 to TRBJ2-1; D unresolved. Germline CDR1 and CDR2: SQVTM and ANQGSEA. Trimming shortened V by 3 bases and J by 8 bases, and 14 bases separated the two germline ends. The CDR3 has 13 residues. The CDR3 spells CSVDGPFWYEQFF. CDR3 nucleotides: TGCAGCGTTGACGGTCCCTTCTGGTATGAGCAGTTCTTC.

This chain joins TRBV7-8 and TRBJ1-1, with 7 bases matching TRBD1. The trim removed 5 bases at V and 4 bases at J, leaving 7 bases unmatched. This CDR3 has 14 residues. Looked up from germline, CDR1 is SGHVS and CDR2 is FQNEAQ. CDR3 sequence: CASSPRAGGTEAFF. The CDR3 coding sequence is TGTGCCAGCAGCCCCAGGGCAGGGGGCACTGAAGCTTTCTTT. The full variable domain, completed using reference TRBV7-8 and TRBJ1-1, is GAGVSQSPRYKVAKRGQDVALRCDPISGHVSLFWYQQALGQGPEFLTYFQNEAQLDKSGLPSDRFFAERPEGSVSTLKIQRTQQEDSAVYLCASSPRAGGTEAFFGQGTRLTVV.

The V call is TRBV28, the J call TRBJ1-1; TRBD1 agrees at 10 bases. Germline V gene sequence: CDR1 MDHEN, CDR2 SYDVKM. The CDR3 covers 14 residues. The J segment lost 5 bases and the V segment lost 8 bases, leaving 8 bases of the junction unmatched. The CDR3 spells CASGLTGGDTEAFF. In DNA form, the CDR3 reads TGTGCCAGCGGCTTGACAGGGGGCGATACTGAAGCTTTCTTT.

This sequence joins TRBV5-6 and TRBJ2-7, with a tentative D call TRBD2 (5 bases). With 4 bases removed from V and 0 bases from J, the gap between germline ends came to 11 bases. In germline, CDR1 is SGHDT, CDR2 YYEEEE. The CDR3 spans 14 residues. CDR3: CASSLAGPSYEQYF. The CDR3, as DNA: TGTGCCAGCAGCCTCGCGGGCCCCTCCTACGAGCAGTACTTC.

This clone was observed a handful of times. The chain links TRBV20-1 to TRBJ1-2, with D perhaps matching TRBD1 (6 bases). The CDR3 consists of 11 residues. Looked up from germline, CDR1 is DFQATT and CDR2 is SNEGSKA (reference sequence). V lost 5 bases and J lost 5, with 9 bases in between. CDR3 loop: CSAQDSYGYTF. The CDR3 bases are TGCAGTGCTCAGGACAGTTATGGCTACACCTTC.

The chain couples TRBV7-3 to TRBJ1-5; D gene unclear. V shed 2 bases and J shed 0 bases, with 8 bases lying between them. The CDR3 is 15 amino acids. Germline assignment: CDR1 SGHTA and CDR2 FQGTGA. The CDR3 loop is CASSLEPYSNQPQHF. The CDR3 coding sequence is TGTGCCAGCAGCTTAGAGCCCTATAGCAATCAGCCCCAGCATTTT.

CDR3 bases: TGTGCCAGCTCACCCGTGGACAGGCGGTTCTACAATGAGCAGTTCTTC. As protein: CASSPVDRRFYNEQFF. V gene TRBV18 combines with J gene TRBJ2-1; 7 bases fit TRBD1. CDR1 and CDR2 (germline): KGHSH, LQKENI. V lost 3 bases, J lost 3 bases, and 8 bases stayed unmatched. The CDR3 sequence is 16 residues long.

The rearrangement links TRBV6-6 to TRBJ1-3; the match to TRBD1 covers 7 bases. Trimming removed 4 bases from V and 0 bases from J; junction bases left unmatched: 6. The CDR3 has 16 amino acids. The V gene's germline CDR1 is MNHNY and CDR2 SVGAGI (reference sequence). This CDR3 is CASSWSRGNSGNTIYF. The CDR3 DNA reads TGTGCCAGCAGTTGGTCCAGGGGGAACTCTGGAAACACCATATATTTT.

V is TRBV5-1 and J is TRBJ2-5; tentative D call: TRBD1 (5 bases). The V and J ends lost 0 bases and 5 bases respectively, with 14 bases between them. The CDR3 extends over 15 amino acids. Germline V lookup: CDR1 SGHRS, CDR2 YFSETQ. CDR3 coding DNA: TGCGCCAGCAGCTTGGAAAGCAGGGCGGTCGAGACCCAGTACTTC. Translated, it gives CASSLESRAVETQYF. The variable domain in full, completed from reference TRBV5-1 and TRBJ2-5, reads KAGVTQTPRYLIKTRGQQVTLSCSPISGHRSVSWYQQTPGQGLQFLFEYFSETQRNKGNFPGRFSGRQFSNSRSEMNVSTLELGDSALYLCASSLESRAVETQYFGPGTRLLVL.

The V call is TRBV19, the J call TRBJ2-2; 8 bases agree with TRBD2. J lost 2 bases, V lost 3 bases, and 2 bases had no gene match. This CDR3 is 15 amino acids long. Per germline, CDR1 LNHDA and CDR2 SQIVND (reference sequence). The CDR3 sequence: CASSILAGNTGELFF. The CDR3 nucleotides read TGTGCCAGTAGTATCCTAGCGGGTAACACCGGGGAGCTGTTTTTT.

This clone has only a few counts. This chain links TRBV4-2 with TRBJ2-7, with 8 nucleotides matching TRBD1. V shed 1 base, J shed 3 bases, and the junction held 11 bases outside the gene matches. The CDR3 contains 17 residues. Per the germline V gene, CDR1 is LGHNA and CDR2 is YNFKEQ. The CDR3 reads CASSQAVSGTGHYEQYF. The CDR3, as DNA: TGTGCCAGCAGCCAAGCCGTTTCCGGGACAGGTCACTACGAGCAGTACTTC.

This clone came up a few times. V and J are TRBV4-1 and TRBJ2-7; tentatively, D is TRBD2 (5 bases). V was pared by 0 bases and J by 5 bases, with 11 bases between. Germline values: CDR1 MGHRA, CDR2 YSYEKL. The CDR3 spans 14 residues. CDR3 in amino acids: CASSQDVPEDEQYF. As DNA, the CDR3 is TGCGCCAGCAGCCAAGATGTCCCGGAGGACGAGCAGTACTTC.